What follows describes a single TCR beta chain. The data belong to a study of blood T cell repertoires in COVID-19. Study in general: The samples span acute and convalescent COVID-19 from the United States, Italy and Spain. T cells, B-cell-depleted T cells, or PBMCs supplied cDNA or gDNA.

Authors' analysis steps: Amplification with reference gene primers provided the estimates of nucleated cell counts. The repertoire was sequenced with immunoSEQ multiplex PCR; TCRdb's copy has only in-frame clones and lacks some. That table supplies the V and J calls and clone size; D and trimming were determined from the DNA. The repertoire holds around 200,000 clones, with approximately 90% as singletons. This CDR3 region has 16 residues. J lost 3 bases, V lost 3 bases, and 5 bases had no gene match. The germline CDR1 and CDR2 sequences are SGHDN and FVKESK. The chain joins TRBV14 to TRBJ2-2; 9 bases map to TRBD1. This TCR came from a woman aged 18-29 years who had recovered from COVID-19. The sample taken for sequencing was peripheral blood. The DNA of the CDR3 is TGTGCCAGCAGCCAGTGGGGACAGGGAGACACCGGGGAGCTGTTTTTT. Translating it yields CASSQWGQGDTGELFF.